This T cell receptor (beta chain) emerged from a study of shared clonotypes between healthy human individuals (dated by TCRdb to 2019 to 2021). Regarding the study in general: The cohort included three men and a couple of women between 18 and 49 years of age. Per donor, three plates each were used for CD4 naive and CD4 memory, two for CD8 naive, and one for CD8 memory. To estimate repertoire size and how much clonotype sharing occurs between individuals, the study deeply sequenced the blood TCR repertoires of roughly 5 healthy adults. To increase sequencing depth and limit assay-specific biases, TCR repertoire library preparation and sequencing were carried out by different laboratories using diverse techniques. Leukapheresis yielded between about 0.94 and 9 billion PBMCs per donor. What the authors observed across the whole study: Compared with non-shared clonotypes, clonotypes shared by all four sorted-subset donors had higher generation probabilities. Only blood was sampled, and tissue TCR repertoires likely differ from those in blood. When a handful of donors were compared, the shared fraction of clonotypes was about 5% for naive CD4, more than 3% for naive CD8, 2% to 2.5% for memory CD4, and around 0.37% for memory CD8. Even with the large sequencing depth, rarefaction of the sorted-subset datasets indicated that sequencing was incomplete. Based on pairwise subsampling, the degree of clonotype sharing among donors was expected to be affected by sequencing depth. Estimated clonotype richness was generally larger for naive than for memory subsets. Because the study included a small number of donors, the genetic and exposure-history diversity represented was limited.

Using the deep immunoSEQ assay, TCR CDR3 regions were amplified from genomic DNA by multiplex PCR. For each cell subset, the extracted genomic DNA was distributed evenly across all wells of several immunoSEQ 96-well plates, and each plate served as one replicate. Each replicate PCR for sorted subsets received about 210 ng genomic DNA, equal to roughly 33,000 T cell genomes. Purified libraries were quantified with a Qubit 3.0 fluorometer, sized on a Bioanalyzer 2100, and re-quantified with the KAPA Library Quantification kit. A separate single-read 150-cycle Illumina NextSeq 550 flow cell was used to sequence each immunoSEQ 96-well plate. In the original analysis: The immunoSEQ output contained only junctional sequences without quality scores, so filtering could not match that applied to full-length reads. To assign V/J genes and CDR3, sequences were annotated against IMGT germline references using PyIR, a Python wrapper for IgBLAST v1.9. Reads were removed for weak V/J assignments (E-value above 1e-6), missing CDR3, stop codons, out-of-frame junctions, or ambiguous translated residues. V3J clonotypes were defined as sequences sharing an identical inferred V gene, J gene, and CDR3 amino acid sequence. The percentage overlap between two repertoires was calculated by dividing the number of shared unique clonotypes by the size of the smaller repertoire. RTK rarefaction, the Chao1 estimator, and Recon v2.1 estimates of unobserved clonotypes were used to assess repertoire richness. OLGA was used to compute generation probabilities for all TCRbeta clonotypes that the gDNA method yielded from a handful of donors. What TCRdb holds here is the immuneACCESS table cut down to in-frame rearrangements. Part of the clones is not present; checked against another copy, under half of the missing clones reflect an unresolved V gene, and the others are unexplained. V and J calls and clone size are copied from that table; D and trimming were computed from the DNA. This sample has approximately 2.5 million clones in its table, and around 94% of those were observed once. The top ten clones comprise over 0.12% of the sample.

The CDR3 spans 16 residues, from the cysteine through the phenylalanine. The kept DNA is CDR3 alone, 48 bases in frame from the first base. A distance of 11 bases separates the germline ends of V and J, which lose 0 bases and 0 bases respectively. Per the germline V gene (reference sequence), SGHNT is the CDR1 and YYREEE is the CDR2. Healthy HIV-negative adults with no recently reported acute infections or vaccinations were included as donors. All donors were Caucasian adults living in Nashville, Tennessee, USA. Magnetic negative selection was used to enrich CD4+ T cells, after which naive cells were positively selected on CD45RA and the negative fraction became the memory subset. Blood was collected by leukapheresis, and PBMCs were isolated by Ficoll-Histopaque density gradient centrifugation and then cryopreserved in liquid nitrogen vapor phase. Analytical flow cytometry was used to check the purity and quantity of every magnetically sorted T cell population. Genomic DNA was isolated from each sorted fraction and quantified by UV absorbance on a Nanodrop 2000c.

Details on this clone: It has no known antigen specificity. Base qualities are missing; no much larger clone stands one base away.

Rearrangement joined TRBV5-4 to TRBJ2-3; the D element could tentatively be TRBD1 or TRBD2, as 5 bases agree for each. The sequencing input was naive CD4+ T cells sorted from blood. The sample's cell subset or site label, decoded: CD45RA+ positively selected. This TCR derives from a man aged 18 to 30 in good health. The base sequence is TGTGCCAGCAGCTTGGAGGGGACCCGGAGCACAGATACGCAGTATTTT. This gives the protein CASSLEGTRSTDTQYF.